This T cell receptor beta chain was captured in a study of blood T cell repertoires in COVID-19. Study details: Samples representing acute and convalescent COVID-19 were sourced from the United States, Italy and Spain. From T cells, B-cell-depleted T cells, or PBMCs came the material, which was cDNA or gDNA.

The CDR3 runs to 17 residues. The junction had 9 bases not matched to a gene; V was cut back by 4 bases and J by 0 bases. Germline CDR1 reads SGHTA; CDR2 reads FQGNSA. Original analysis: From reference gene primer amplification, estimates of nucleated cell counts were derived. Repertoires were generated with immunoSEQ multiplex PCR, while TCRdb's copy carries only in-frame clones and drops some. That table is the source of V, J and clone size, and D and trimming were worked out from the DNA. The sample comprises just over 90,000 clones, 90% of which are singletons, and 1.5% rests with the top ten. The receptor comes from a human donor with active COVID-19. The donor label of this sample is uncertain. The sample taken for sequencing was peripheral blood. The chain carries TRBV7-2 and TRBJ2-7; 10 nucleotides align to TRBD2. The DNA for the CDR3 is TGTGCCAGCAGCTGGGTAGCGGGGGGTGCCCTCTCCTACGAGCAGTACTTC. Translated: CASSWVAGGALSYEQYF.